Below are 25 T cell receptor beta chains sequenced from a single sample in a study of tumor and adjacent non-tumor tissue in lung cancer. Three rounds of nested PCR, following a modified ARM-PCR protocol, produced the TCRbeta library. One entry per CDR3 protein, called by TCRdb with MiXCR from the multiplex PCR reads. The sample consists of under 250,000 distinct CDR3 sequences, 60% to 85% of them appearing once. The template was RNA from unsorted bulk tissue. Sequencing was performed on lung tumor tissue. Source of these receptors: a man in his sixties with non-small cell lung cancer.

J is TRBJ1-1 and V is TRBV20-1; D is uncertain. The CDR3 is 13 residues long. Trimming took off 1 base at V and 4 bases at J, with 10 bases between the two ends. CDR1 and CDR2 (germline): DFQATT, SNEGSKA (reference sequence). The CDR3 DNA reads as TGCAGTGCTAGAGCCGACGGGATCACTGAAGCTTTCTTT. Protein: CSARADGITEAFF.

Only a few counts were recorded for this clonotype. The genes are TRBV5-6 and TRBJ2-6; 9 bases agree with TRBD1. Trimming removed 6 bases from V and 0 bases from J; junction bases left unmatched: 7. Germline CDR1 and CDR2: SGHDT and YYEEEE. This CDR3 is built from 17 residues. The DNA of the CDR3 is TGTGCCAGCAACCTACAGGGGGCATCCTCTGGGGCCAACGTCCTGACTTTC. It yields the protein CASNLQGASSGANVLTF.

The chain is built from TRBV20-1 and TRBJ2-1; D gene uncertain. CDR1 and CDR2 (germline): DFQATT, SNEGSKA (reference sequence). The CDR3 loop spans 15 amino acids. The ends were cut back, 4 bases at V and 6 bases at J, with 19 bases in the middle. The CDR3 DNA follows: TGCAGTGCTATGAATGCACTTCCTTTTAGCAATGAGCAGTTCTTC. Residues: CSAMNALPFSNEQFF.

The chain couples TRBV20-1 to TRBJ2-5, with D maybe TRBD2 (5 bases). The CDR3 totals 14 residues. The germline gives CDR1 DFQATT, CDR2 SNEGSKA (reference sequence). The ends were cut back, 4 bases at V and 0 bases at J, with 12 bases in the middle. As DNA, the CDR3 is TGCAGTGCTAATACTAGATTTGACCAAGAGACCCAGTACTTC. This sequence encodes CSANTRFDQETQYF.

Details on this clonotype: This may stem from a read error, because a much larger clone lies one nucleotide away. The V and J genes are TRBV20-1 and TRBJ1-6, with 9 bases lining up with TRBD1. From germline, CDR1 is DFQATT and CDR2 SNEGSKA (reference sequence). The CDR3 consists of 14 residues. V was pared by 2 bases and J by 9 bases, with 5 bases of the junction left unmatched. CDR3: CSARWGQGSSPLHF. The DNA for the CDR3 is TGCAGTGCTAGATGGGGACAGGGCAGTTCACCCCTCCACTTT.

The sample holds many counts of this clonotype. The chain is built from TRBV12-3 or TRBV12-4 and TRBJ2-1, with 7 bases lining up with TRBD2. Trimming cost V 5 bases and J 7 bases; bases outside gene matches: 2. The CDR3 contains 12 residues. CDR3 coding DNA: TGTGCCAGCAGTCGACTAGCAAATGAGCAGTTCTTC. Translation: CASSRLANEQFF.

This clonotype has ten or more counts. This chain uses TRBV5-6 with TRBJ1-2; no clear D gene. This CDR3 has 14 amino acids. V lost 4 bases and J 1 base, leaving 11 bases between the germline ends. Germline lookup yields CDR1 SGHDT and CDR2 YYEEEE. In DNA form, the CDR3 reads TGTGCCAGCAGCACCGGAGGAGTTAACTATGGCTACACCTTC. It codes for CASSTGGVNYGYTF.

Worth noting for this clonotype: A much more abundant neighbour one base away suggests this may be a read error. The chain is built from TRBV12-3 or TRBV12-4 and TRBJ2-3, with 11 positions matching TRBD2. J lost 7 bases, V lost 6 bases, and 9 bases had no gene match. CDR3 size: 15 residues. CDR3 DNA sequence: TGTGCCAGCAGGGCGACTAGCGGGATTCCATATACGCAGTATTTT. Translation: CASRATSGIPYTQYF.

Of note for this clonotype: The limits of the CDR3 on the DNA are not certain, so only TCRdb's listed CDR3 is given. The chain combines TRBV29-1 with TRBJ1-2; TRBD1 is taken as the D call from the table, unchecked against the DNA. The germline gives CDR1 SQVTM, CDR2 ANQGSEA. The CDR3 comprises 13 residues, both ends counted. CDR3: CSARSGTEYGCTF.

About this clonotype itself: Compared with germline, one end of the junction differs, possibly owing to a read error. The rearrangement joins TRBV6-1 to TRBJ1-1; D perhaps matches TRBD1 (6 bases). This CDR3 region has 14 residues. Germline loops: CDR1 MNHNS, CDR2 SASEGT. The CDR3: CASSSGHLNTEALF. The CDR3 DNA sequence: TGTGCCAGCAGTTCGGGACATCTAAACACTGAAGCTTTATTT.

For this clonotype: Because the CDR3 is missing its conserved closing phenylalanine or tryptophan, this is likely a read error. The DNA is omitted, as the CDR3 cannot be located on it reliably, and the CDR3 follows TCRdb's listing. The chain carries TRBV12-3 or TRBV12-4 and TRBJ1-5. The CDR3 has 13 amino acids, counting both end residues. CDR3 amino acids: CARSSGWNQPHHY.

As to this clonotype: Sequence at one end of the junction differs from germline and may be a read error. The chain is built from TRBV4-1 and TRBJ2-5; perhaps TRBD1 as D (6 bases). The CDR3 is 14 amino acids. Germline CDR1 and CDR2: MGHRA and YSYEKL. CDR3 in DNA: TGCGCCAGCAGCGACGGCAGGGGTAAAGAGACCCAGTGCTTC. Translated, it gives CASSDGRGKETQCF.

In its sample, this clonotype was seen a few times. The genes are TRBV6-2 or TRBV6-3 and TRBJ2-1, with 10 bases fitting TRBD2. The CDR3 sequence is 14 residues long. Trimming took 8 bases from V and 9 from J; bases not matched to a gene: 10. Germline loops: CDR1 MNHEY, CDR2 SVGEGT. In DNA, the CDR3 is TGTGCCAGCGGCCGTAGCGGGAGGAACAGTGAGCAGTTCTTC. Protein: CASGRSGRNSEQFF.

Comments on this clonotype: Being one base from a much bigger clone, this may be a read error. This sequence joins TRBV30 and TRBJ1-1; TRBD1 might be the D (6 bases). Germline loops: CDR1 GTSNPN, CDR2 SVGIG (reference sequence). The CDR3 extends over 14 amino acids. The CDR3 loop is CALSPDRPNTEAFF. CDR3 coding DNA: TGTGCCTTGAGTCCGGACAGACCGAACACTGAAGCTTTCTTT.

On this clonotype: The germline gene is not matched at one end of the junction; a read error may be the cause. The CDR3 sequence is CASSLGNAGGTDQPQHF. CDR3 coding DNA: TGTGCCAGCAGTTTAGGAAATGCAGGGGGCACGGATCAGCCCCAGCATTTT. The chain uses TRBV7-8 and TRBJ1-5; 8 nucleotides agree with TRBD1. In germline, CDR1 is SGHVS, CDR2 FQNEAQ. This CDR3 is built from 17 residues.

Points on this clonotype: The junction departs from germline at one end; a sequencing error may be responsible. The gene calls are TRBV4-2 and TRBJ2-3, with TRBD1 matching over 9 bases. Germline V lookup: CDR1 LGHNA, CDR2 YNFKEQ. The CDR3 totals 16 residues. The CDR3 is CASSQVATGGTDTQYF. In DNA form, the CDR3 reads TGTGCCAGCAGCCAAGTAGCTACAGGGGGCACTGATACGCAGTATTTT.

Of note for this clonotype: With a much larger clone just one base away, this may be a read error. CDR3 DNA sequence: TGTGCCAGCAGTACCCTGACTAGCGGGAGAAGACACGAGCAGTACTTC. Protein sequence: CASSTLTSGRRHEQYF. V and J are TRBV6-2 or TRBV6-3 and TRBJ2-7; 12 bases align to TRBD2. Germline CDR1 reads MNHEY; CDR2 reads SVGEGT. V lost 5 bases to trimming and J lost 5 bases; unmatched junction nucleotides: 10. The CDR3 totals 16 residues.

Details on this clonotype: This may stem from a read error, because a much larger clone lies one nucleotide away. The V call is TRBV29-1, the J call TRBJ2-7, with no clear D. Germline V lookup: CDR1 SQVTM, CDR2 ANQGSEA. V lost 7 bases to trimming and J lost 3 bases, with 16 bases between them. The CDR3 is 13 amino acids. CDR3 sequence reads: CSALAWTGYEQYF. DNA for the CDR3: TGCAGCGCACTGGCCTGGACGGGCTACGAGCAGTACTTC.

As to this clonotype: A junction boundary mismatches the germline segment, possibly from a read error. V and J are TRBV7-8 and TRBJ2-3; a possible D gene is TRBD2 (6 bases). The CDR3 runs to 15 residues. The germline CDR1 and CDR2 sequences are SGHVS and FQNEAQ. The CDR3 loop reads CANSLVRGMTDTQYF. Here the CDR3 DNA reads TGTGCCAACAGCTTAGTCCGCGGGATGACAGATACGCAGTATTTT.

The chain links TRBV20-1 to TRBJ1-5, with D perhaps TRBD1 (5 bases). This CDR3 has 15 residues. Trimming took off 6 bases at V and 11 bases at J, with 26 bases between the two ends. The germline gives CDR1 DFQATT, CDR2 SNEGSKA (reference sequence). The CDR3 bases are TGCAGTGCAAAAGGGACGGGTGTCTACAACCAGTCCCAGCATTTT. It codes for CSAKGTGVYNQSQHF.

Turning to this clonotype: A much larger clone is a single base away; this may be a read error. The rearrangement joins TRBV5-4 to TRBJ1-1, with D uncertain. The CDR3 is 14 amino acids. Germline-derived CDR1 and CDR2 are SGHNT and YYREEE (reference sequence). CDR3 nucleotides: TGTGCCAGCAGCTTGGGACGGACGAACACTGAATCTTTCTTT. Translating gives CASSLGRTNTESFF.

The CDR3 loop reads CASSFSTQTGRSFNSYNSPLHF. CDR3 in DNA: TGTGCCAGCAGTTTCTCCACTCAGACGGGACGATCGTTCAACTCCTATAATTCACCCCTCCACTTT. The chain combines TRBV12-3 or TRBV12-4 with TRBJ1-6; D perhaps matches TRBD1 (5 bases). Trimming pared 3 bases from V and 0 bases from J, leaving 27 bases between. The CDR3 is made up of 22 amino acids.

The sample holds one count of this clonotype. This may stem from a read error, because a much larger clone lies one nucleotide away. This chain connects TRBV4-3 to TRBJ1-2, with D tentatively TRBD1 (5 bases). CDR3 length: 15 amino acids. Germline CDR1 is LGHNA and CDR2 is YSLEER. CDR3 in DNA: TGCGCCGGCAGCCAAGTATCTGGGGGTGGCTATGGCTACACCTTC. It yields the protein CAGSQVSGGGYGYTF.

This clonotype occurred a few times. This clone may be a read error of a much larger clone one base away. The CDR3 DNA reads as TGCGCCAGCAGCCAAGATGGTAAGTGTACTGAAGCTTTCTTT. Residues: CASSQDGKCTEAFF. The V gene is TRBV4-1, the J gene TRBJ1-1; D not certain. The germline V gene encodes CDR1 MGHRA and CDR2 YSYEKL. This CDR3 spans 14 amino acids. V was cut by 0 bases and J by 5 bases, with 10 bases left in between.

Remarks on this clonotype: The junction differs from germline at one of its ends, possibly a read error. The chain recombines TRBV6-5 with TRBJ2-5; the D gene is possibly TRBD2 (5 bases). The CDR3 length is 15 residues. Germline V lookup: CDR1 MNHEY, CDR2 SVGAGI. The CDR3 DNA reads TGTGCCTGCAGTGTTGGCCTAGCAGTACAAGAGACCCAGTACTTC. It is translated as CACSVGLAVQETQYF.